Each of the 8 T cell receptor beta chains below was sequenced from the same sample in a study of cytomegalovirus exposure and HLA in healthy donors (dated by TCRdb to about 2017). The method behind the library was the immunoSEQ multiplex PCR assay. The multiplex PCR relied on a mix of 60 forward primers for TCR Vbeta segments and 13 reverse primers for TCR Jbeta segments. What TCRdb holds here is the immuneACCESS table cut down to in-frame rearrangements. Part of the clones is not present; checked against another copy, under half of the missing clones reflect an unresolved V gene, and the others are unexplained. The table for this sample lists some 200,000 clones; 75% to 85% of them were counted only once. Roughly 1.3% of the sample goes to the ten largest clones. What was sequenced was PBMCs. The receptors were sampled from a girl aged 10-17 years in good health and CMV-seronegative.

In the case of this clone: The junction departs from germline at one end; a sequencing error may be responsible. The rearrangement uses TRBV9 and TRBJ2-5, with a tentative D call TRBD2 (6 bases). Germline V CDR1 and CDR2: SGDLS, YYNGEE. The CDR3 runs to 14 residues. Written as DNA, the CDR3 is TGTGCCAGCAGCACGTCCGGGACTCAAGGGACCCAGTACTTC. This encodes CASSTSGTQGTQYF.

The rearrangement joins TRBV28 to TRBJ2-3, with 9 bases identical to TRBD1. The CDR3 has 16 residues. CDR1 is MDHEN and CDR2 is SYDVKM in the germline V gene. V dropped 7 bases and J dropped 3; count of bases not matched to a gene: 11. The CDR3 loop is CASTVPGTGKTDTQYF. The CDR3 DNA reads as TGTGCCAGCACCGTTCCCGGGACAGGGAAGACAGATACGCAGTATTTT.

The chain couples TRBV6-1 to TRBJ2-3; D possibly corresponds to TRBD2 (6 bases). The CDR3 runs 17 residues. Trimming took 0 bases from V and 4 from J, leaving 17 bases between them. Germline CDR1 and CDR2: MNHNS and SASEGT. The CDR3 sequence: CASSEALRRVGADTQYF. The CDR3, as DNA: TGTGCCAGCAGTGAAGCGCTGAGGAGGGTCGGAGCAGATACGCAGTATTTT.

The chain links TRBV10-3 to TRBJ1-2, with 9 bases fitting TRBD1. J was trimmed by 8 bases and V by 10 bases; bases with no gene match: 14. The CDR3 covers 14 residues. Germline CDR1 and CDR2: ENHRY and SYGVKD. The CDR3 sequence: CATESNTTGGGYTF. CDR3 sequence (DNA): TGTGCCACCGAATCAAACACGACAGGGGGGGGCTACACCTTC.

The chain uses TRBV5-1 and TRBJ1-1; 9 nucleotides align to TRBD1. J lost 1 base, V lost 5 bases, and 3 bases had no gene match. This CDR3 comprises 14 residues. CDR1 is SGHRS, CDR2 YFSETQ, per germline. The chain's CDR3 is CASRGDRENTEAFF. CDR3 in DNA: TGCGCCAGCAGGGGGGACAGGGAGAACACTGAAGCTTTCTTT.

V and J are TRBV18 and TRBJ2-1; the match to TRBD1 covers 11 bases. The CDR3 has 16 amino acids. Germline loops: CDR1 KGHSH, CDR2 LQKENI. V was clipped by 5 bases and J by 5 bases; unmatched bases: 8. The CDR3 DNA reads TGTGCCAGCTCAAACATTTGGGACAGGGGGGACAATGAGCAGTTCTTC. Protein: CASSNIWDRGDNEQFF.

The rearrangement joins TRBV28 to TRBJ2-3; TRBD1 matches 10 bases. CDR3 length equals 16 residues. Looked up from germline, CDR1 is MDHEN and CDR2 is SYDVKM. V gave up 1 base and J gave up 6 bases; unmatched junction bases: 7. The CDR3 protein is CASSLSGTGARDTQYF. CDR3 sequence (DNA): TGTGCCAGCAGTTTATCCGGGACAGGGGCCCGGGATACGCAGTATTTT. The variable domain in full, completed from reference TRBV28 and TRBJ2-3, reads DVKVTQSSRYLVKRTGEKVFLECVQDMDHENMFWYRQDPGLGLRLIYFSYDVKMKEKGDIPEGYSVSREKKERFSLILESASTNQTSMYLCASSLSGTGARDTQYFGPGTRLTVL.

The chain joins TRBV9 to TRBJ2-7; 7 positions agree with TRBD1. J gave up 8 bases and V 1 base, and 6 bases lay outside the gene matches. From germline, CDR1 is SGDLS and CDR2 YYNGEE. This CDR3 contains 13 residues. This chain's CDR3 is CASSVLIQGQQYF. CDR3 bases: TGTGCCAGCAGCGTACTTATACAGGGGCAGCAGTACTTC.